What follows are 20 T cell receptor beta chains derived from one specimen sequenced in a study of blood T cell repertoires in COVID-19. Assay used: immunoSEQ multiplex PCR; TCRdb lists only in-frame clones, some missing. The table records 250,000 to 400,000 clones, about nine tenths of them present only once. Sequencing used peripheral blood. Source of these receptors: a man between 50 and 59 years old with active or convalescent COVID-19.

The V gene is TRBV6-2 or TRBV6-3, the J gene TRBJ2-7; 8 bases match TRBD1. This CDR3 region has 16 residues. Germline CDR1 is MNHEY and CDR2 is SVGEGT. V gave up 0 bases and J gave up 5 bases; unmatched junction bases: 9. CDR3 bases: TGTGCCAGCAGTTACTCCTACAGGACAGGGTACGACGAGCAGTACTTC. Protein product: CASSYSYRTGYDEQYF.

The chain joins TRBV5-1 to TRBJ2-7, with a weak D call TRBD1 (6 bases). With 2 bases removed from V and 4 bases from J, the gap between germline ends came to 16 bases. Germline assignment: CDR1 SGHRS and CDR2 YFSETQ. This CDR3 has 15 amino acids. The CDR3, as DNA: TGCGCCAGCAGCTTTAATACAGGGCGGATTTACGAGCAGTACTTC. Protein sequence: CASSFNTGRIYEQYF.

The J gene is TRBJ2-2, the V gene TRBV19; D remains unclear. Per the germline V gene, CDR1 is LNHDA and CDR2 is SQIVND (reference sequence). V was pared by 5 bases and J by 0 bases, with 10 bases between. This CDR3 contains 15 residues. CDR3 protein: CASSPETANTGELFF. DNA for the CDR3: TGTGCCAGTAGTCCGGAGACCGCGAACACCGGGGAGCTGTTTTTT.

The rearrangement uses TRBV2 and TRBJ1-5; tentative D call: TRBD1 (6 bases). This CDR3 has 16 residues. Germline V gene lookup returns CDR1 SNHLY and CDR2 FYNNEI. V was clipped by 6 bases and J by 4 bases, with 19 bases between them. This CDR3 is CASRGGDSGGNQPQHF. The CDR3 coding sequence is TGTGCCAGCAGAGGGGGTGACAGCGGAGGTAATCAGCCCCAGCATTTT.

This chain links TRBV16 with TRBJ1-5; TRBD1 matches at 7 bases. Germline trimming cut 2 bases from V and 2 bases from J; bases unmatched to any gene: 3. The CDR3 length is 15 residues. Looked up from germline, CDR1 is KGHSY and CDR2 is FQNENV. The CDR3 sequence is CASSQGGTGNQPQHF. The CDR3 DNA sequence: TGTGCCAGCAGCCAAGGAGGGACAGGCAATCAGCCCCAGCATTTT.

This chain connects TRBV30 to TRBJ2-5; 8 nucleotides align to TRBD1. The V gene's germline CDR1 is GTSNPN and CDR2 SVGIG (reference sequence). V trimming: 6 bases; J trimming: 5 bases; junction bases outside the gene matches: 11. CDR3 size: 14 residues. CDR3 protein: CACPRDRSHETQYF. In DNA form, the CDR3 reads TGTGCCTGTCCCCGGGACAGGAGTCACGAGACCCAGTACTTC.

The rearrangement joins TRBV7-3 to TRBJ1-1, with D hard to call. The CDR3 spans 14 residues. Between the trimmed V and J ends, which lost 1 base and 4 bases, there was a span of 10 bases. Germline CDR1 and CDR2: SGHTA and FQGTGA. CDR3 nucleotide sequence: TGTGCCAGCAGCTTAAGACAAGGTCTCACTGAAGCTTTCTTT. It is translated as CASSLRQGLTEAFF.

This chain links TRBV3-1 (or the pseudogene TRBV3-2) with TRBJ2-2; D gene unclear. Between the trimmed V and J ends, which lost 1 base and 3 bases, there was a span of 6 bases. Germline CDR1 is LGHDT and CDR2 is YNNKEL (reference sequence). The CDR3 length is 14 residues. The CDR3 spells CASSQGSDTGELFF. CDR3 sequence (DNA): TGTGCCAGCAGCCAAGGGTCAGACACCGGGGAGCTGTTTTTT.

The chain employs TRBV30 and TRBJ1-4; 7 bases line up with TRBD1. The CDR3 loop spans 18 amino acids. J was trimmed by 4 bases and V by 0 bases; bases with no gene match: 14. Germline V gene lookup returns CDR1 GTSNPN and CDR2 SVGIG (reference sequence). CDR3 sequence reads: CAWSVQTGRQLGNEKLFF. DNA of the CDR3: TGTGCCTGGAGTGTCCAGACAGGGAGGCAACTCGGTAATGAAAAACTGTTTTTT.

This chain joins TRBV28 and TRBJ1-5; possibly TRBD1 for D (6 bases). Trimming stripped 6 bases from V and 6 bases from J, with 15 bases between. Germline CDR1 is MDHEN and CDR2 is SYDVKM. CDR3 length: 14 residues. CDR3 protein: CASRFQGLGQPQHF. The CDR3 DNA sequence: TGTGCCAGCAGATTTCAGGGGCTGGGTCAGCCCCAGCATTTT.

The genes are TRBV6-1 and TRBJ2-5; D might be TRBD2 (6 bases). The germline V gene encodes CDR1 MNHNS and CDR2 SASEGT. The V end was cut by 3 bases, the J end by 1 base, with 9 bases between. The CDR3 loop spans 14 amino acids. CDR3: CASSEPSVQETQYF. CDR3 nucleotides: TGTGCCAGCAGTGAGCCTAGCGTCCAAGAGACCCAGTACTTC.

V and J are TRBV6-5 and TRBJ1-1; D is unresolved. V lost 4 bases and J 3 bases, leaving 3 bases between the germline ends. Per germline, CDR1 MNHEY and CDR2 SVGAGI. This CDR3 region has 11 residues. The CDR3 DNA is TGTGCCAGCAGTTCCTACACTGAAGCTTTCTTT. Protein sequence: CASSSYTEAFF.

The chain uses TRBV3-1 (or the pseudogene TRBV3-2) and TRBJ1-1, with D possibly TRBD1 on 6 matching bases. Germline V gives CDR1 LGHDT, CDR2 YNNKEL (reference sequence). The V gene lost 0 bases and the J gene lost 14 bases, with 16 bases spanning the gap. The CDR3 has 13 residues. The CDR3 DNA follows: TGTGCCAGCAGCCAAGATGTCCAGGGGTTTGGGTTCTTT. This codes for CASSQDVQGFGFF.

A note on this clone: This CDR3 is also generated by other DNA sequences in the sample. The chain couples TRBV28 to TRBJ1-5; 9 positions agree with TRBD1. The CDR3 covers 14 residues. The trim removed 6 bases at V and 5 bases at J, leaving 5 bases unmatched. Germline CDR1 is MDHEN and CDR2 is SYDVKM. CDR3 nucleotides: TGTGCCAGCAGCCGCGACAGGGGGTATCAGCCCCAGCATTTT. It yields the protein CASSRDRGYQPQHF.

This chain uses TRBV5-1 with TRBJ2-2, with a weak D call TRBD2 (6 bases). The CDR3 loop spans 14 amino acids. Germline CDR1 reads SGHRS; CDR2 reads YFSETQ. V was trimmed by 0 bases and J by 5 bases, leaving 8 bases between them. CDR3 protein: CASSLAGGTGELFF. DNA of the CDR3: TGCGCCAGCAGCTTGGCCGGGGGAACCGGGGAGCTGTTTTTT.

The chain employs TRBV19 and TRBJ1-5; TRBD1 matches at 8 bases. The germline gives CDR1 LNHDA, CDR2 SQIVND (reference sequence). V lost 6 bases, J lost 6 bases, and 16 bases stayed unmatched. The CDR3 sequence is 17 residues long. CDR3 in amino acids: CASRPPPGTGIGQPQHF. CDR3 coding DNA: TGTGCCAGTAGACCTCCTCCCGGGACAGGTATTGGTCAGCCCCAGCATTTT.

The rearrangement links TRBV5-1 to TRBJ2-3; D is ambiguous. CDR1 is SGHRS and CDR2 is YFSETQ in the germline V gene. This CDR3 is 14 amino acids long. V lost 0 bases and J lost 3, with 8 bases in between. CDR3 in DNA: TGCGCCAGCAGCTTGGGTTCGGGTACAGATACGCAGTATTTT. Translating gives CASSLGSGTDTQYF.

This clone was detected once. The genes are TRBV19 and TRBJ2-4, with 13 bases identical to TRBD2. The J segment lost 2 bases and the V segment lost 3 bases, leaving 13 bases of the junction unmatched. Germline V gene lookup returns CDR1 LNHDA and CDR2 SQIVND (reference sequence). The CDR3 is 20 amino acids. This chain's CDR3 is CASSILRTSGRRPTKNIQYF. CDR3 DNA sequence: TGTGCCAGTAGTATTCTTCGGACTAGCGGGAGACGGCCGACCAAAAACATTCAGTACTTC. The whole variable domain, filled in from reference TRBV19 and TRBJ2-4, reads DGGITQSPKYLFRKEGQNVTLSCEQNLNHDAMYWYRQDPGQGLRLIYYSQIVNDFQKGDIAEGYSVSREKKESFPLTVTSAQKNPTAFYLCASSILRTSGRRPTKNIQYFGAGTRLSVL.

The chain couples TRBV23-1 to TRBJ2-7, with D possibly TRBD2 on 7 matching bases. TRBV23-1 is noted as an ORF with a role that remains uncertain. The CDR3 is made up of 14 amino acids. Trimming pared 6 bases from V and 6 bases from J, leaving 18 bases between. CDR3 sequence: CASSLRVGGAEQYF. DNA for the CDR3: TGCGCCAGCAGCCTCAGGGTGGGGGGGGCCGAGCAGTACTTC.

This chain's CDR3 is CASSQPLAGVYTF. CDR3 bases: TGCGCCAGCAGCCAACCACTGGCAGGCGTCTACACCTTC. The chain employs TRBV4-1 and TRBJ1-2; no clear D gene. Germline-derived CDR1 and CDR2 are MGHRA and YSYEKL. This CDR3 has 13 amino acids. Trimming cost V 2 bases and J 10 bases, with 14 bases left between them.